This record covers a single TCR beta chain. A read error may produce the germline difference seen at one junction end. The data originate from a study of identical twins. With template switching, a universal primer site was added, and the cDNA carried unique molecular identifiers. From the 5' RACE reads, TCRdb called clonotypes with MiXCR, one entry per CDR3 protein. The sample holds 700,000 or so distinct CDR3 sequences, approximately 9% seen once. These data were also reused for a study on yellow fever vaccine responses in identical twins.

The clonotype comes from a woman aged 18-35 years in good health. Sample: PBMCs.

The CDR3 loop is CSASDISKYGYTF. The CDR3 DNA sequence: TGCAGTGCTAGTGACATATCTAAGTATGGCTACACCTTC. The chain is built from TRBV20-1 and TRBJ1-2, with no clear D. Germline V gene sequence: CDR1 DFQATT, CDR2 SNEGSKA (reference sequence). This CDR3 is 13 amino acids long.